Listed below are T cell receptor beta chains from one sample, sequenced in a study of cytomegalovirus exposure and HLA in healthy donors. The assay was immunoSEQ multiplex PCR, and TCRdb's table has in-frame clones only and misses some. The sample includes 110,000 to 150,000 clones, about 94% seen only once; the top ten take 1.8%. Sequences were obtained from PBMCs. The receptors were sampled from a man in his late teens or twenties in good health and CMV-seropositive. CDR3s include the opening cysteine and the closing phenylalanine or tryptophan. Each record gives: V gene, clone size, J gene, D gene, CDR3 DNA, CDR3 protein. A D gene is named only where the DNA matches it firmly. Size values are once, few and many counts, or a class for expanded clones, and some rows have none.

TRBV4-1	once	TRBJ1-4	TRBD1	TGCGCCAGCAGCCAAGATCCCAGGGGGTGGAGTAATGAAAAACTGTTTTTT	CASSQDPRGWSNEKLFF
TRBV11-2	-	TRBJ2-7	-	TGTGCCAGCAGCTTAGTAGGGGATCGGCGCGAGCAGTACTTC	CASSLVGDRREQYF
TRBV6-1	once	TRBJ2-1	-	TGTGCCAGTCCCGCAGGAACAGGGCACAATGAGCAGTTCTTC	CASPAGTGHNEQFF
TRBV5-4	-	TRBJ2-3	TRBD2	TGTGCCAGCAGCTGGCCTGTGGCGGGAGGGCCCACAGATACGCAGTATTTT	CASSWPVAGGPTDTQYF
TRBV19	-	TRBJ1-4	-	TGTGCCAGTAGCCTCCCCCCGGCGGGGGGCTTGCGTGAAAAACTGTTTTTT	CASSLPPAGGLREKLFF
TRBV4-1	-	TRBJ2-7	TRBD2	TGCGCCAGCAGCTACCTCGCGGCGGGAGCGTCGTACGAGCAGTACTTC	CASSYLAAGASYEQYF
TRBV10-3	-	TRBJ2-4	-	TGTGCCATCAGTGAGGTCTTCCAGGGCTATGCCAAAAACATTCAGTACTTC	CAISEVFQGYAKNIQYF
TRBV4-1	once	TRBJ2-1	TRBD2	TGCGCCAGCAGCCAATGGACTAGTCCTCCCTACAATGAGCAGTTCTTC	CASSQWTSPPYNEQFF
TRBV9	-	TRBJ2-3	-	TGTGCCAGCAGCGTAGCGGCCAGTGGGCGTTTCACAGATACGCAGTATTTT	CASSVAASGRFTDTQYF
TRBV7-9	-	TRBJ2-3	TRBD2	TGTGCCAGCAGCCCCTTAGCGGGAGCCGCAGATACGCAGTATTTT	CASSPLAGAADTQYF
TRBV4-1	-	TRBJ1-2	TRBD1	TGCGCCAGCTCACGACCGGGACAGGGCGGTGGCTACACCTTC	CASSRPGQGGGYTF
TRBV5-1	-	TRBJ2-3	TRBD1	TGCGCCAGCAGCTTGGTCGGGACAGGGAATATACCAGATACGCAGTATTTT	CASSLVGTGNIPDTQYF
TRBV28	-	TRBJ2-5	-	TGTGCCAGCAGTTCAAACCCGCAGGGTGAAGAGACCCAGTACTTC	CASSSNPQGEETQYF
TRBV27	-	TRBJ1-5	-	TGTGCCAGCAGTTTATCGGTGGACGGGCAGGGTCAGCCCCAGCATTTT	CASSLSVDGQGQPQHF
TRBV5-4	-	TRBJ2-1	-	TGTGCCAGCAGCTTGTACAGTTACAATGAGCAGTTCTTC	CASSLYSYNEQFF
TRBV14	-	TRBJ1-2	TRBD1	TGTGCCAGCAGCCGATGGGGTGACAGGGGAGATTCTTCTGGCTACACCTTC	CASSRWGDRGDSSGYTF